The 23 T cell receptor beta chains reported below all come from one sample, sequenced in a study of CD8+CD57+ T cells in acquired aplastic anemia. Using genomic DNA as the template, TCR beta VDJ and CDR3 profiling was carried out. TCRdb redid the calling of the reads with MiXCR, one entry per CDR3 protein. The table includes roughly 150,000 distinct CDR3 sequences, roughly 47% detected once. The sample taken for sequencing was sorted CD4+, CD8+, or CD8+CD57+ T cells (not recorded which) from PBMCs. These receptor sequences come from a human donor in good health.

This clonotype was picked up one time. Sequence at one end of the junction differs from germline and may be a read error. This rearrangement joins TRBV6-2 or TRBV6-3 to TRBJ1-2, with a possible D match to TRBD1 (5 bases). Germline V gene lookup returns CDR1 MNHEY and CDR2 SVGEGT. There are 15 residues in the CDR3. CDR3 sequence reads: CASSYRGGPLLEAVF. CDR3 coding DNA: TGTGCCAGCAGTTACAGGGGTGGACCGCTCCTTGAGGCGGTTTTC.

This clonotype has only a few counts. This sequence joins TRBV7-9 and TRBJ2-1; maybe TRBD1 (6 bases). Trimming removed 5 bases from V and 8 bases from J, with 13 bases in between. This CDR3 region has 13 residues. Germline CDR1 reads SEHNR; CDR2 reads FQNEAQ (reference sequence). The CDR3 reads CASSRKQGDEQFF. The CDR3 DNA reads as TGTGCCAGCAGCCGGAAACAGGGCGATGAGCAGTTCTTC.

DNA for the CDR3: TGTGCCAGTCGACAGGCGGGCTCCTACGAGCAGTACTTC. Encoded protein: CASRQAGSYEQYF. The chain links TRBV19 to TRBJ2-7; D is possibly TRBD1 (6 bases). This CDR3 contains 13 residues. Germline loops: CDR1 LNHDA, CDR2 SQIVND (reference sequence). Trimming stripped 8 bases from V and 0 bases from J, with 11 bases between.

Remarks on this clonotype: A much larger clone lies a single base off, so this may be a read error. The CDR3 protein is CASTVPGIWETKYF. For the CDR3, the DNA is TGTGCCAGCACCGTCCCGGGTATATGGGAGACCAAGTACTTC. The V and J genes are TRBV11-1 and TRBJ2-5; D is possibly TRBD2 (5 bases). Germline CDR1 SGHAT, CDR2 FQDESV (reference sequence). The CDR3 sequence is 14 residues long.

J is TRBJ2-7 and V is TRBV5-5; D possibly matches TRBD1 or TRBD2 (5 bases each). The length of the CDR3 is 15 residues. The ends were cut back, 0 bases at V and 3 bases at J, with 13 bases in the middle. CDR1 is SGHKS and CDR2 is YYEKEE in the germline V gene (reference sequence). The CDR3 region is CASSLVPGTVYEQYF. Written as DNA, the CDR3 is TGTGCCAGCAGCTTGGTCCCAGGGACCGTCTACGAGCAGTACTTC.

The chain uses TRBV7-6 and TRBJ2-3; D remains ambiguous. This CDR3 spans 13 amino acids. CDR1 and CDR2 from the germline V gene are SGHVS and FNYEAQ. V lost 5 bases to trimming and J lost 2 bases, with 8 bases between them. CDR3 DNA: TGTGCCAGCAGCCCCCCGATCACAGATACGCAGTATTTT. It encodes CASSPPITDTQYF.

This clonotype has a handful of counts. V gene TRBV7-2 combines with J gene TRBJ1-1; D unclear. The germline V and J ends were trimmed by 2 bases and 7 bases, with 8 bases remaining between them. Germline CDR1 and CDR2: SGHTA and FQGNSA. The CDR3 consists of 12 residues. The CDR3 region has the DNA TGTGCCAGCAGCTTAAGTTTACTTGAAGCTTTCTTT. Protein: CASSLSLLEAFF.

Notes on this clonotype: This clone may be a read error of a much larger clone one base away. This rearrangement joins TRBV5-1 to TRBJ2-1; 7 nucleotides align to TRBD2. The CDR3 covers 15 residues. Trimming took 0 bases from V and 9 from J; bases not matched to a gene: 9. Germline values: CDR1 SGHRS, CDR2 YFSETQ. The CDR3: CASSLELAVISEQFF. The CDR3, as DNA: TGCGCCAGCAGCTTGGAGCTAGCGGTGATCAGTGAGCAGTTCTTC.

This clonotype was seen many times. The rearrangement uses TRBV4-3 and TRBJ2-5; D remains ambiguous. Germline-derived CDR1 and CDR2 are LGHNA and YSLEER. The CDR3 is 13 residues long. V lost 0 bases and J 5 bases, leaving 7 bases between the germline ends. CDR3 in DNA: TGCGCCAGCAGCCAAGATCGAAGGGAGACCCAGTACTTC. As protein: CASSQDRRETQYF.

In its sample, this clonotype was seen once. The rearrangement links TRBV6-1 to TRBJ2-5, with D perhaps matching TRBD1 (5 bases). V was trimmed by 3 bases and J by 2 bases, leaving 16 bases between them. Germline CDR1 is MNHNS and CDR2 is SASEGT. The CDR3 has 16 residues. The DNA of the CDR3 is TGTGCCAGCAGTGAGGCAATGGTGGCAGGGCAAGAGACCCAGTACTTC. It specifies CASSEAMVAGQETQYF.

V gene TRBV15 combines with J gene TRBJ2-1; 9 bases align to TRBD2. V gave up 2 bases and J gave up 5 bases; unmatched junction bases: 7. The CDR3 has 16 amino acids. CDR1 and CDR2 (germline): LNHNV, YYDKDF (reference sequence). CDR3 loop: CATSRIGKRGDNEQFF. Here the CDR3 DNA reads TGTGCCACCAGCAGAATTGGCAAGCGGGGGGACAATGAGCAGTTCTTC.

The rearrangement links TRBV12-3 or TRBV12-4 to TRBJ2-3, with D perhaps matching TRBD1 or TRBD2 (7 bases each). Trimming pared 2 bases from V and 0 bases from J, leaving 12 bases between. The CDR3 spans 16 residues. In DNA form, the CDR3 reads TGTGCCAGCAGTTTAAGACAGGGAGGGAGCACAGATACGCAGTATTTT. Translated, it gives CASSLRQGGSTDTQYF.

The chain recombines TRBV7-6 with TRBJ2-5; D might be TRBD1 (6 bases). CDR3 length equals 13 residues. Germline V gene lookup returns CDR1 SGHVS and CDR2 FNYEAQ. The V end lost 3 bases, the J end lost 4 bases, and 9 bases lay between the germline ends. The CDR3 coding sequence is TGTGCCAGCAGCTTTGCAGGGGCAGAGACCCAGTACTTC. Translating it yields CASSFAGAETQYF.

This chain connects TRBV24-1 to TRBJ2-3, with TRBD2 matching 9 bases. The V gene end was trimmed by 4 bases and the J gene end by 5 bases; junction bases not matched to a gene: 12. The germline gives CDR1 KGHDR, CDR2 SFDVKD. The CDR3 length is 17 residues. CDR3 sequence (DNA): TGTGCCACCAGTGACGCTTGGGGTAGCGGGAGTGGAGATACGCAGTATTTT. Translation: CATSDAWGSGSGDTQYF.

The V and J genes are TRBV7-9 and TRBJ1-1; possible D gene TRBD1, 5 bases. The germline V gene encodes CDR1 SEHNR and CDR2 FQNEAQ (reference sequence). This CDR3 region has 13 residues. The germline V and J ends were trimmed by 1 base and 7 bases, with 10 bases remaining between them. The CDR3 loop is CASSLETGVEAFF. The CDR3 DNA sequence: TGTGCCAGCAGCTTAGAAACGGGGGTTGAAGCTTTCTTT.

The chain employs TRBV20-1 and TRBJ1-5; possibly TRBD1 for D (6 bases). The CDR3 is 15 amino acids. The V and J ends lost 2 bases and 7 bases respectively, with 18 bases between them. CDR1 is DFQATT, CDR2 SNEGSKA, per germline (reference sequence). CDR3 in amino acids: CSARSGGGHEQPQHF. The DNA of the CDR3 is TGCAGTGCTAGAAGCGGAGGGGGGCATGAACAGCCCCAGCATTTT.

The DNA for the CDR3 is TGTGCCAGCTCAGACAGGGACAATCAGCCCCAGCATTTT. Its protein is CASSDRDNQPQHF. This sequence joins TRBV18 and TRBJ1-5; 7 bases are shared with TRBD1. This CDR3 spans 13 amino acids. Germline V gives CDR1 KGHSH, CDR2 LQKENI. J was trimmed by 3 bases and V by 5 bases; bases with no gene match: 1.

The table lists this clonotype with a count of one. The chain uses TRBV29-1 and TRBJ2-3; 8 bases are a match to TRBD1. This CDR3 has 13 residues. Losses at the gene ends were 2 bases for V and 6 bases for J; bases not matched to a gene: 4. From germline, CDR1 is SQVTM and CDR2 ANQGSEA. CDR3 sequence reads: CSVEKTGADTQYF. The CDR3 region has the DNA TGCAGCGTTGAAAAGACAGGGGCCGATACGCAGTATTTT.

In DNA form, the CDR3 reads TGTGCCAGCAGCTTGGGGGAAGGGGACATCTATGGCTACACCTTC. It encodes CASSLGEGDIYGYTF. The chain couples TRBV5-6 to TRBJ1-2; D is perhaps TRBD1 (6 bases). The CDR3 length is 15 residues. CDR1 is SGHDT and CDR2 is YYEEEE in the germline V gene. V was cut by 0 bases and J by 4 bases, with 13 bases left in between.

The CDR3 sequence: CASNRDTTNYGYTF. The CDR3 DNA reads TGTGCCAGCAACCGGGACACTACTAACTATGGCTACACCTTC. The chain couples TRBV19 to TRBJ1-2, with D maybe TRBD1 (6 bases). From germline, CDR1 is LNHDA and CDR2 SQIVND (reference sequence). V dropped 9 bases and J dropped 0 bases, with 14 bases sitting between them. The CDR3 covers 14 residues.

The V gene is TRBV2, the J gene TRBJ2-7; D unclear. Trimming cost V 6 bases and J 6 bases, with 12 bases left between them. The CDR3 is made up of 12 amino acids. Germline V gene data show CDR1 as SNHLY and CDR2 as FYNNEI. CDR3 sequence reads: CASSESVCEQYF. Written as DNA, the CDR3 is TGTGCCAGCAGCGAATCGGTATGCGAGCAGTACTTC.

In this sample, this clonotype turned up a few times. This may arise from a read error, as a much more abundant clone is one base away. The chain uses TRBV14 and TRBJ1-2; D possibly corresponds to TRBD1 (5 bases). The V end lost 1 base, the J end lost 10 bases, and 13 bases lay between the germline ends. CDR3 length: 13 amino acids. In germline, CDR1 is SGHDN, CDR2 FVKESK. The DNA for the CDR3 is TGTGCCAGCAGCCAAGCTAGGGACCGAGCCTACACCTTC. The encoded protein is CASSQARDRAYTF. Drawing the rest from reference TRBV14 and TRBJ1-2, the complete variable domain is EAGVTQFPSHSVIEKGQTVTLRCDPISGHDNLYWYRRVMGKEIKFLLHFVKESKQDESGMPNNRFLAERTGGTYSTLKVQPAELEDSGVYFCASSQARDRAYTFGSGTRLTVV.

V gene TRBV20-1 combines with J gene TRBJ2-7; TRBD2 matches at 7 bases. Trimming at V came to 3 bases and at J to 5 bases, leaving 7 bases not matched to a gene. The CDR3 loop spans 13 amino acids. CDR1 is DFQATT and CDR2 is SNEGSKA in the germline V gene (reference sequence). The CDR3 nucleotides are TGCAGTGCTAGGGAGACTAGCTTCGACGAGCAGTACTTC. It translates to CSARETSFDEQYF.